These T cell receptor beta chains were read from a single sample in a study of T cell changes during pregnancy in multiple sclerosis. The method was immunoSEQ multiplex PCR; TCRdb's version includes in-frame clones alone and lacks a portion of them. The repertoire includes approximately 52,000 clones, about 88% of them detected once, and roughly 1.2% sits in the top ten. The sequencing used CD4+ T cells from peripheral blood mononuclear cells, collected in the second trimester of pregnancy. These receptors were taken from a female donor with multiple sclerosis, enrolled in a pregnancy study. Both conserved end residues are part of each CDR3. Each record gives: clone size, D gene, J gene, CDR3 length, V gene, CDR3 protein, CDR3 DNA. D genes are given only for firm matches. A row's size may be missing; if present it is once, few, many or a size class.

few,-,TRBJ1-3,15,TRBV10-3,CAISAGLGPGNTIYF,TGTGCCATCTCAGCAGGCCTGGGTCCTGGAAACACCATATATTTT
once,TRBD2,TRBJ2-1,11,TRBV20-1,CSAPTGGRQFF,TGCAGTGCTCCGACGGGGGGGAGACAGTTCTTC
-,TRBD1,TRBJ2-7,15,TRBV4-2,CASSQTGQTSYEQYF,TGTGCCAGCAGCCAAACGGGACAGACCTCCTACGAGCAGTACTTC
-,TRBD1,TRBJ2-2,15,TRBV10-3,CAISDSDRHTGELFF,TGTGCCATCAGTGATTCGGACAGGCACACCGGGGAGCTGTTTTTT
once,TRBD1,TRBJ1-2,13,TRBV27,CANRQGMSYGYTF,TGTGCCAATAGACAGGGTATGAGCTATGGCTACACCTTC
-,TRBD2,TRBJ2-5,16,TRBV7-2,CASSLGSSGMGGTQYF,TGTGCCAGCAGCTTAGGTTCTAGCGGGATGGGCGGTACCCAGTACTTC
-,TRBD1,TRBJ2-2,18,TRBV11-3,CASSLDAMGQGGSGELFF,TGTGCCAGCAGCTTAGACGCTATGGGACAGGGAGGGTCCGGGGAGCTGTTTTTT
-,-,TRBJ1-2,13,TRBV14,CASSPTGTYGYTF,TGTGCCAGCAGCCCCACCGGGACATATGGCTACACCTTC
-,-,TRBJ2-7,12,TRBV5-4,CASSLPANEQYF,TGTGCCAGCAGCTTGCCCGCCAACGAGCAGTACTTC
-,TRBD2,TRBJ2-1,15,TRBV5-1,CASSLGLAGGPKQFF,TGCGCCAGCAGCTTGGGACTAGCGGGAGGGCCTAAGCAGTTCTTC
once,-,TRBJ2-1,14,TRBV28,CASSLGDNHNEQFF,TGTGCCAGCAGTTTAGGGGACAACCACAATGAGCAGTTCTTC
-,TRBD1,TRBJ2-3,14,TRBV2,CAGQGDRAPDTQYF,TGTGCCGGACAGGGGGACAGGGCTCCAGATACGCAGTATTTT
-,TRBD1,TRBJ2-7,14,TRBV25-1,CASSAGQGSYEQYF,TGTGCCAGCAGTGCGGGACAGGGGTCCTACGAGCAGTACTTC
-,-,TRBJ1-2,15,TRBV9,CASSVGTGTSYGYTF,TGTGCCAGCAGCGTGGGAACCGGGACATCTTATGGCTACACCTTC
few,TRBD1,TRBJ2-7,16,TRBV19,CASASRAGTGGGEQYF,TGTGCCAGTGCATCTAGAGCCGGGACAGGTGGCGGGGAGCAGTACTTC
-,TRBD1,TRBJ2-7,15,TRBV9,CASSEGQGPSYEQYF,TGTGCCAGCAGCGAGGGACAGGGACCATCCTACGAGCAGTACTTC
-,TRBD2,TRBJ2-1,15,TRBV11-2,CASSLQLAGRNEQFF,TGTGCCAGCAGCTTACAACTAGCGGGGCGGAATGAGCAGTTCTTC
-,TRBD2,TRBJ2-7,14,TRBV5-1,CASGRTSGPYEQYF,TGCGCCAGCGGTAGGACTAGCGGGCCCTACGAGCAGTACTTC
-,TRBD1,TRBJ2-3,15,TRBV7-9,CASSWTGAGTDTQYF,TGTGCCAGCAGCTGGACAGGGGCTGGCACAGATACGCAGTATTTT
-,TRBD1,TRBJ1-4,14,TRBV7-2,CASSPQGGGEKLFF,TGTGCCAGCAGCCCTCAGGGGGGCGGTGAAAAACTGTTTTTT
-,-,TRBJ1-1,14,TRBV11-2,CASSPSLRVFAAFF,TGTGCCAGCAGCCCCTCCCTGCGGGTTTTCGCGGCTTTCTTT
few,TRBD1,TRBJ1-2,14,TRBV25-1,CASSPTGVRYGYTF,TGTGCCAGCAGTCCCACAGGGGTCCGCTATGGCTACACCTTC
-,TRBD1,TRBJ2-7,15,TRBV6-5,CASSPRNRGLYEQYF,TGTGCCAGCAGTCCCCGGAACAGGGGGCTGTACGAGCAGTACTTC
-,-,TRBJ2-1,16,TRBV6-5,CASSYSPVLPYNEQFF,TGTGCCAGCAGTTACTCCCCAGTTCTTCCATACAATGAGCAGTTCTTC
-,-,TRBJ1-5,14,TRBV19,CASSLEGKGQPQHF,TGTGCCAGTAGCTTGGAGGGGAAGGGCCAGCCCCAGCATTTT
-,-,TRBJ2-7,15,TRBV21-1,CASSNGPSGSYEQYF,TGTGCCAGCAGCAATGGTCCTAGCGGGAGCTACGAGCAGTACTTC
-,TRBD1,TRBJ2-4,16,TRBV2,CASSPNRGSIGNIQYF,TGTGCCAGCTCTCCTAACAGGGGTTCAATAGGAAACATTCAGTACTTC
-,-,TRBJ1-1,13,TRBV7-2,CASSLAQNTEAFF,TGTGCCAGCAGCTTGGCACAGAACACTGAAGCTTTCTTT
-,TRBD1,TRBJ2-2,15,TRBV10-3,CAISELQGRTGELFF,TGTGCCATCAGTGAGTTACAGGGGCGAACCGGGGAGCTGTTTTTT
-,TRBD2,TRBJ2-3,15,TRBV7-2,CASSRGTSSGDTQYF,TGTGCCAGCAGCCGTGGGACTAGCTCGGGGGATACGCAGTATTTT
-,TRBD1,TRBJ2-7,15,TRBV27,CASSPTGGFAYEQYF,TGTGCCAGCAGTCCTACAGGGGGCTTCGCCTACGAGCAGTACTTC
-,TRBD1,TRBJ2-7,14,TRBV2,CASHSGPGGYEQYF,TGTGCCAGCCATTCCGGACCAGGGGGTTACGAGCAGTACTTC
-,-,TRBJ2-7,14,TRBV10-1,CASSEGLGAYEQYF,TGCGCCAGCAGTGAGGGACTGGGAGCCTACGAGCAGTACTTC
-,-,TRBJ2-3,14,TRBV7-7,CASSVDGQTDTQYF,TGTGCTAGCAGCGTAGACGGACAGACAGATACGCAGTATTTT
-,TRBD2,TRBJ2-2,15,TRBV5-1,CASSRGTKNTGELFF,TGCGCCAGCAGCCGGGGGACTAAGAACACCGGGGAGCTGTTTTTT
-,-,TRBJ2-5,14,TRBV6-6,CASSYSQGQETQYF,TGTGCCAGCAGTTACTCCCAGGGCCAAGAGACCCAGTACTTC
few,TRBD1,TRBJ1-2,14,TRBV6-1,CASVKTGGHYGYTF,TGTGCCAGCGTTAAGACAGGGGGCCACTATGGCTACACCTTC
-,TRBD2,TRBJ2-1,18,TRBV30,CAWKVPGGWNPPRDEQFF,TGTGCCTGGAAGGTGCCGGGGGGGTGGAACCCACCTCGGGATGAGCAGTTCTTC
-,TRBD1,TRBJ1-2,13,TRBV6-1,CASTVDRDYGYTF,TGTGCCAGCACTGTGGACAGGGACTATGGCTACACCTTC
-,-,TRBJ2-7,14,TRBV6-5,CASNPGAGDYEQYF,TGTGCCAGCAATCCCGGGGCAGGGGATTACGAGCAGTACTTC